One and the same sample provided the 22 T cell receptor beta chains below, sequenced in a study of tumor and adjacent non-tumor tissue in lung cancer. RNA was extracted from bulk tissue without any cell sorting. Three rounds of nested PCR, following a modified ARM-PCR protocol, produced the TCRbeta library. TCRdb itself ran the multiplex PCR reads through MiXCR, one entry per CDR3 protein. The sample gives approximately 150,000 distinct CDR3 sequences, approximately 64% of which show up once; over 15% is in the top ten. Sequencing used lung tumor tissue. These receptor sequences come from a man aged 60 to 69 with small cell lung cancer.

Note on this clonotype: Compared with germline, one end of the junction differs, possibly owing to a read error. The chain employs TRBV6-1 and TRBJ2-2; D gene unclear. The CDR3 is 15 residues long. Germline V gives CDR1 MNHNS, CDR2 SASEGT. The CDR3 sequence is CATFRGAANTVELFF. In DNA form, the CDR3 reads TGTGCCACCTTTAGAGGTGCAGCGAACACCGTGGAGCTGTTTTTT.

Worth noting for this clonotype: This clone may be a read error of a much larger clone one base away. The chain carries TRBV10-2 and TRBJ2-7; possible D gene TRBD1, 5 bases. V was trimmed by 6 bases and J by 1 base, leaving 10 bases between them. There are 13 residues in the CDR3. Germline lookup yields CDR1 WSHSY and CDR2 SAAADI. The CDR3 DNA is TGCGCCAGCAGCACAAGGGGTTCCTACGAGCAGTACTTC. This codes for CASSTRGSYEQYF.

As regards this clonotype: This may come from a read error, since a much larger clone is one base off. The chain recombines TRBV12-3 or TRBV12-4 with TRBJ2-3; D may be TRBD1 or TRBD2 (5 bases each). This CDR3 is 13 amino acids long. This CDR3 reads CASSFGGGDRQYF. DNA for the CDR3: TGTGCCAGCAGTTTTGGGGGTGGAGATAGGCAGTATTTT.

In the case of this clonotype: A much larger clonotype is one base distant, so this may be a read error. The V gene is TRBV12-3 or TRBV12-4, the J gene TRBJ1-2; D not resolved. V was cut by 3 bases and J by 4 bases, with 9 bases left in between. The CDR3 is made up of 13 amino acids. CDR3 protein: CASSFQRGYGYTF. CDR3 sequence (DNA): TGTGCCAGCAGTTTTCAGCGTGGCTATGGCTACACCTTC.

This clonotype was counted a few times. This chain links TRBV20-1 with TRBJ1-5; weak D call: TRBD1 (5 bases). V was shortened by 2 bases and J by 0 bases, with 8 bases between the two germline ends. Germline V gene sequence: CDR1 DFQATT, CDR2 SNEGSKA (reference sequence). The CDR3 runs to 14 residues. This CDR3 is CSARSGHSNQPQHF. The DNA of the CDR3 is TGCAGTGCTAGATCCGGACATAGCAATCAGCCCCAGCATTTT.

This clonotype has a single count. This sequence joins TRBV18 and TRBJ1-2; TRBD1 aligns across 8 bases. The CDR3 is made up of 14 amino acids. Germline CDR1 reads KGHSH; CDR2 reads LQKENI. Trimming cost V 3 bases and J 4 bases; bases outside gene matches: 4. The CDR3: CASSPQTGAYGYTF. The CDR3 bases are TGTGCCAGCTCACCGCAGACAGGGGCCTATGGCTACACCTTC.

In regard to this clonotype: A read error may produce the germline difference seen at one junction end. This chain joins TRBV5-1 and TRBJ2-2; TRBD2 matches at 7 bases. CDR1 SGHRS and CDR2 YFSETQ come from the germline V gene. There are 16 residues in the CDR3. CDR3 DNA sequence: TGCGTCAGCAGCCCCTCCTCTAGCGGATACACCGGGGAGCTGTTTTTT. Translated: CVSSPSSSGYTGELFF.

As regards this clonotype: At one boundary the junction diverges from the germline segment, which might be a read error. The chain uses TRBV5-6 and TRBJ1-1; D is unclear. The CDR3 totals 15 residues. Germline CDR1 reads SGHDT; CDR2 reads YYEEEE. For the CDR3, the DNA is TGTGCCAGCGGCTTGAGCGACGTCACTTACACTGAAGCTTTCTTT. Protein product: CASGLSDVTYTEAFF. The complete variable domain, with remaining parts taken from reference TRBV5-6 and TRBJ1-1, reads DAGVTQSPTHLIKTRGQQVTLRCSPKSGHDTVSWYQQALGQGPQFIFQYYEEEERQRGNFPDRFSGHQFPNYSSELNVNALLLGDSALYLCASGLSDVTYTEAFFGQGTRLTVV.

This clonotype was seen a few times. A much larger clone differs by one base, so this may be a read error. For the CDR3, the DNA is TGCAGTGCTAGAGATCTACGGTTCTTGGATACGCAGTATTTT. Its protein is CSARDLRFLDTQYF. V and J are TRBV20-1 and TRBJ2-3, with D uncertain. CDR3 size: 14 residues. Trimming shortened V by 0 bases and J by 6 bases, and 13 bases separated the two germline ends. Germline values: CDR1 DFQATT, CDR2 SNEGSKA (reference sequence).

This clonotype was seen only a few times. The V call is TRBV28, the J call TRBJ2-1; D remains unclear. Germline V gene data show CDR1 as MDHEN and CDR2 as SYDVKM. The CDR3 runs to 15 residues. V gave up 8 bases and J gave up 2 bases, with 16 bases separating them. Written as DNA, the CDR3 is TGTGCCAGCCCCCCCAGGCGAGGAGCCTACAATGAGCAGTTCTTC. Protein product: CASPPRRGAYNEQFF.

A note on this clonotype: At one boundary the junction diverges from the germline segment, which might be a read error. V gene TRBV20-1 combines with J gene TRBJ2-7; TRBD2 matches 8 bases. From germline, CDR1 is DFQATT and CDR2 SNEGSKA (reference sequence). This CDR3 comprises 14 residues. The CDR3 coding sequence is TGCCGTGCTAGGGCGGGAGGAGCGCGAGAGACCCATTACTTC. This sequence encodes CRARAGGARETHYF.

This sequence joins TRBV29-1 and TRBJ2-4, with TRBD1 as a possible D gene (5 bases). The CDR3 has 13 amino acids. V lost 8 bases, J lost 6 bases, and 17 bases lay in between. Germline loops: CDR1 SQVTM, CDR2 ANQGSEA. The CDR3 is CSSSIQGLNIQYF. The CDR3 nucleotides are TGCAGCTCCTCCATCCAGGGTTTAAACATTCAGTACTTC.

Worth noting for this clonotype: One end of the junction varies from germline; a read error may be responsible. The chain employs TRBV6-5 and TRBJ2-1, with D perhaps matching TRBD1 (5 bases). Germline lookup yields CDR1 MNHEY and CDR2 SVGAGI. The length of the CDR3 is 13 residues. In DNA form, the CDR3 reads TGTGTCAGCAGACCTGCACCAGGGCGTGCGCAGTTCTTC. This gives the protein CVSRPAPGRAQFF.

As to this clonotype: This may be a read error: a much more frequent sequence differs by one nucleotide. The rearrangement joins TRBV6-5 to TRBJ1-1, with a possible D match to TRBD1 (5 bases). V was trimmed by 7 bases and J by 1 base, leaving 10 bases between them. CDR1 is MNHEY, CDR2 SVGAGI, per germline. The CDR3 has 13 amino acids. CDR3: CASNRPGNTEAFF. CDR3 in DNA: TGTGCCAGCAACAGGCCCGGGAACACTGAAGCTTTCTTT.

This clonotype was observed many times. V is TRBV20-1 and J is TRBJ2-3; 15 bases align to TRBD2. V gave up 6 bases and J gave up 4 bases; unmatched junction bases: 5. Germline loops: CDR1 DFQATT, CDR2 SNEGSKA (reference sequence). The CDR3 runs 15 residues. CDR3 coding DNA: TGCAGTGCCGTCAGGACTAGCGGGAGGGCAGATACGCAGTATTTT. Translation gives CSAVRTSGRADTQYF.

This chain uses TRBV5-1 with TRBJ1-4, with a tentative D call TRBD1 (5 bases). The ends were cut back, 3 bases at V and 4 bases at J, with 16 bases in the middle. Germline V gene sequence: CDR1 SGHRS, CDR2 YFSETQ. The CDR3 contains 16 residues. CDR3 coding DNA: TGCGCCAGCAGCTCAAAGACGCAGGGAGGTAATGAAAAACTGTTTTTT. Amino acids: CASSSKTQGGNEKLFF.

The sample holds a few counts of this clonotype. The chain is built from TRBV20-1 and TRBJ2-3; 13 nucleotides agree with TRBD2. There are 15 residues in the CDR3. Germline CDR1 and CDR2: DFQATT and SNEGSKA (reference sequence). V shed 1 base, J shed 4 bases, and the junction held 2 bases outside the gene matches. The CDR3 coding sequence is TGCAGTGCTAGAGGGACTAGCGGGAGTCCAGATACGCAGTATTTT. It specifies CSARGTSGSPDTQYF.

This clonotype has just one count. The CDR3 sequence: CVSTWDRGTNEQFF. CDR3 nucleotides: TGTGTGAGCACTTGGGACAGGGGGACCAATGAGCAGTTCTTC. The chain couples TRBV6-5 to TRBJ2-1; 11 bases fit TRBD1. CDR3 length: 14 residues. Germline CDR1 and CDR2: MNHEY and SVGAGI.

As for this clonotype: Since a much larger clone is just one base distant, this may be a read error. The V call is TRBV11-2, the J call TRBJ2-2, with D tentatively TRBD2 (5 bases). CDR3 length: 13 residues. Germline V CDR1 and CDR2: SGHAT, FQNNGV. The CDR3, as DNA: TGTGCCAGCAGCTTAGCCCGGACCGGGGAGCTGTATTTT. Translated, it gives CASSLARTGELYF.

This clonotype was found a few times. The missing conserved phenylalanine or tryptophan at the end of this CDR3 makes a read error likely. The J gene is TRBJ2-3, the V gene TRBV29-1; 8 bases are a match to TRBD1. This CDR3 has 14 amino acids. Germline values: CDR1 SQVTM, CDR2 ANQGSEA. V gave up 7 bases and J gave up 8 bases; unmatched junction bases: 14. Here the CDR3 reads CSARTGSSSGTQYL. Here the CDR3 DNA reads TGCAGCGCAAGGACAGGGAGTTCCTCAGGTACGCAGTATTTA.

This chain joins TRBV6-1 and TRBJ2-3, with 11 bases lining up with TRBD2. The J segment lost 2 bases and the V segment lost 6 bases, leaving 4 bases of the junction unmatched. The CDR3 consists of 15 residues. The V gene's germline CDR1 is MNHNS and CDR2 SASEGT. CDR3 loop: CASSPGLADTDTQYF. The CDR3 DNA reads TGTGCCAGCAGCCCGGGACTAGCGGACACAGATACGCAGTATTTT.

A few counts support this clonotype. The chain joins TRBV12-3 or TRBV12-4 to TRBJ2-3, with a tentative D call TRBD2 (6 bases). Trimming removed 6 bases at V and 7 bases at J, with 11 bases between. The CDR3 consists of 12 residues. This CDR3 is CASSSGTHTQYF. The CDR3 coding sequence is TGTGCCAGCAGCTCCGGGACTCATACGCAGTATTTT.